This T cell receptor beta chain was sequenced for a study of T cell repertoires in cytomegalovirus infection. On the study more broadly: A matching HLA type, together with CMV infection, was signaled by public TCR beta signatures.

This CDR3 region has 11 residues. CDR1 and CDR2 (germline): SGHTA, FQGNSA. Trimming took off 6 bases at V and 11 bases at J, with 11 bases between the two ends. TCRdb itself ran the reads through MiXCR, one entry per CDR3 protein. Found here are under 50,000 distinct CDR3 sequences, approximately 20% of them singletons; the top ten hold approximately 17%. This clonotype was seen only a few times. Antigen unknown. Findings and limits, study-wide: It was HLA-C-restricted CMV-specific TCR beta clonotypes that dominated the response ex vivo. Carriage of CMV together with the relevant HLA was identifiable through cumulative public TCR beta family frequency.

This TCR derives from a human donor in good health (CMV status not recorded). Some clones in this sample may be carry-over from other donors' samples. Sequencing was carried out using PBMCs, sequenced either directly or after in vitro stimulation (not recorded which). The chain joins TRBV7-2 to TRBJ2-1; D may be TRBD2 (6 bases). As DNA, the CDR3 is TGTGCCAGCAGACAAGCGGGCCAGCAGTTCTTC. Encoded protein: CASRQAGQQFF.